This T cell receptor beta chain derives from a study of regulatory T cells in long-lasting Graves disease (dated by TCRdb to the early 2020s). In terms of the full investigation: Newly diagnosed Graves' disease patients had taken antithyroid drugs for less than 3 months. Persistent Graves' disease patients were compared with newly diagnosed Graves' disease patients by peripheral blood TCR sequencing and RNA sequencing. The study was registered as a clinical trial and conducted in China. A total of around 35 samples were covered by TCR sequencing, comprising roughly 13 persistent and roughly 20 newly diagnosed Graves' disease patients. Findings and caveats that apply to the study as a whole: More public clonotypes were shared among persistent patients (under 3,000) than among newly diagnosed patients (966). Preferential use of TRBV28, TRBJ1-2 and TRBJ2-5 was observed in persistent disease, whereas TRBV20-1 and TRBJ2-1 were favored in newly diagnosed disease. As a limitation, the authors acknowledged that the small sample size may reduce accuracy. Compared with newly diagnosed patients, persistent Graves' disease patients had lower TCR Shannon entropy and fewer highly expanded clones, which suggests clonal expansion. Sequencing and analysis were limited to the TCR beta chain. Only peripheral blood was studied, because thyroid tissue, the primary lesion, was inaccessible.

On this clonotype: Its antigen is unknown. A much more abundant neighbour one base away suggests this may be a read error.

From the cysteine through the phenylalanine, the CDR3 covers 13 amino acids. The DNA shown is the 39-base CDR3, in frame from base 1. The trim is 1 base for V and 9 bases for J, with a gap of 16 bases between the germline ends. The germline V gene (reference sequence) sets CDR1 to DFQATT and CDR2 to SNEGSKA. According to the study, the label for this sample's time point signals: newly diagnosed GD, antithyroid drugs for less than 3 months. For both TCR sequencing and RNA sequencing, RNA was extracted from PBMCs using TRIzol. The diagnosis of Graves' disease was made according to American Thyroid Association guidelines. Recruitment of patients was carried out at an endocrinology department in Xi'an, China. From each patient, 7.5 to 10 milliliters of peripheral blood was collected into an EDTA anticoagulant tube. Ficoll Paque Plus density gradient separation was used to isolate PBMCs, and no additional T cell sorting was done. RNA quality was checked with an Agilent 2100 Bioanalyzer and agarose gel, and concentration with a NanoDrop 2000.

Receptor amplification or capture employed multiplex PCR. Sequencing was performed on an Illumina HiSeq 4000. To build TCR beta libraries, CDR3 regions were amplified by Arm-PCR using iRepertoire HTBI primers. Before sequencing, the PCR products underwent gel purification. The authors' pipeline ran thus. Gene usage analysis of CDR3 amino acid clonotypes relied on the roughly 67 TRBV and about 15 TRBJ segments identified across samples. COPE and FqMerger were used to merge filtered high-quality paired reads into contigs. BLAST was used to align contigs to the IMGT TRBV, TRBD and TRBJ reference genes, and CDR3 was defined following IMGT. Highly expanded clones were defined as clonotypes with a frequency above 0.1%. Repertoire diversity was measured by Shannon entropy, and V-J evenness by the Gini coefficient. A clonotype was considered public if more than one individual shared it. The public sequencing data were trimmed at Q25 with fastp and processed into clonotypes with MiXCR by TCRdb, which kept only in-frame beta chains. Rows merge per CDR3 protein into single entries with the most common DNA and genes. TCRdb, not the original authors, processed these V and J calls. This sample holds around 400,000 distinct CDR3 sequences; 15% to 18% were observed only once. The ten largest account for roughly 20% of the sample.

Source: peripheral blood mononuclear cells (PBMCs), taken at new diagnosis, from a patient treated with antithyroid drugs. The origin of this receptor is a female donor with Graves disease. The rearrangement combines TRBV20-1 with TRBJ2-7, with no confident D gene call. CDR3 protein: CSARGGLLGGQYF. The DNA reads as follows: TGCAGTGCTAGAGGGGGTCTGTTGGGTGGGCAGTACTTC.